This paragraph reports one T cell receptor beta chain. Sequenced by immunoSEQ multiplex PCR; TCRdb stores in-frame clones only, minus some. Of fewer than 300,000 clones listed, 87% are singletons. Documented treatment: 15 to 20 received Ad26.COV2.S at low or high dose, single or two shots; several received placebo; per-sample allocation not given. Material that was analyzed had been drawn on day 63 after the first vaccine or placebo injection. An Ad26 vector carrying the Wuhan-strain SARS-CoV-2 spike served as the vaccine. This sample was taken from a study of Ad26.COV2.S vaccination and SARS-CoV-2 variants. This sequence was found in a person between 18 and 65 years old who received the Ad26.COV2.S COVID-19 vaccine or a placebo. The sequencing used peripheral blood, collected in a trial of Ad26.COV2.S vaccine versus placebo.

In DNA, the CDR3 is TGCGCCAGCAGCCCAGACCCTGTAGCGGGGGGTCGGGAGACCCAGTACTTC. Translation: CASSPDPVAGGRETQYF. The V and J genes are TRBV4-3 and TRBJ2-5; 10 bases are a match to TRBD2. V lost 4 bases and J lost 5; bases outside the gene matches: 13. Germline V gene data show CDR1 as LGHNA and CDR2 as YSLEER. The CDR3 sequence is 17 residues long.